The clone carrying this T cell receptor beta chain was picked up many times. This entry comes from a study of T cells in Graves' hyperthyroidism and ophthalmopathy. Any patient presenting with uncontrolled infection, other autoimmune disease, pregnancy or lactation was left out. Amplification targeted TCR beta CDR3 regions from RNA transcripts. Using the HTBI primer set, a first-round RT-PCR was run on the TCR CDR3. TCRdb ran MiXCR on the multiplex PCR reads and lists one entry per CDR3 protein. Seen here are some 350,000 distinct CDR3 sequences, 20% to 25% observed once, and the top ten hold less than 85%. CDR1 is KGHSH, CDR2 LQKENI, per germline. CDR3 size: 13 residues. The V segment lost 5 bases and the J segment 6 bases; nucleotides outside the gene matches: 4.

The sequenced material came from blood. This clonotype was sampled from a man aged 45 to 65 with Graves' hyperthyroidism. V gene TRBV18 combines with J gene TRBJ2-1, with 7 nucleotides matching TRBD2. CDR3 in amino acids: CASSAGLPNEQFF. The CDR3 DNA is TGTGCCAGCTCAGCGGGACTACCCAATGAGCAGTTCTTC.